This entry concerns a single T cell receptor (beta chain). TCRdb passed the PCR reads through MiXCR, listing each CDR3 protein once. Among 3,000 to 3,500 distinct CDR3 sequences listed, roughly 58% were seen once. This sample was taken from a study of CD4 and CD8 cells across lung adenocarcinoma regions. Samples came from patients with localized non-small cell lung adenocarcinoma. This CDR3 has 14 residues. Germline V gives CDR1 MNHNS, CDR2 SASEGT. V is TRBV6-1 and J is TRBJ2-5; D perhaps matches TRBD2 (5 bases). Matching the DNA end better, TRBJ2-7 makes the J call doubtful. The sequence was obtained from a female donor with lung adenocarcinoma. The CD4 and CD8 labels of this study may be unreliable. Sample: CD4+ T cells from the center of a lung tumor. CDR3 sequence reads: CASSEASGIYEQYF. In DNA form, the CDR3 reads TGTGCCAGCAGTGAAGCGTCGGGGATATACGAGCAGTACTTC.